These 20 T cell receptor beta chains originate from one sample sequenced in a study of response to subunit inactivated influenza vaccine (dated by TCRdb to 2016 to 2018). To prepare the library, RT-PCR was applied. Instrument on record: Illumina HiSeq 2500. TCRdb took the public reads, trimmed them with fastp at Q25, ran MiXCR for clone calling and kept in-frame beta chains. Merged by CDR3 protein, the rows form single entries marked with the most common genes and DNA. The sample data list 550,000 to 650,000 distinct CDR3 sequences, and about 11% of these were observed just once. The ten largest clones capture roughly a tenth of the sample. Sample: PBMCs from blood, taken on the day of vaccination. Receptors originate from a man aged 45-60 years who received an inactivated influenza vaccine. Donor details come from another sample of the same person, matched by shared clones.

This rearrangement joins TRBV10-3 to TRBJ2-2, with TRBD1 matching 7 bases. Germline values: CDR1 ENHRY, CDR2 SYGVKD. The CDR3 length is 17 residues. With 10 bases clipped from V and 4 bases from J, the junction kept 18 bases outside the gene matches. The CDR3 sequence is CATCAFEGAGGTGELFF. CDR3 sequence (DNA): TGTGCCACCTGCGCGTTTGAGGGGGCTGGGGGCACCGGGGAGCTGTTTTTT.

The CDR3 loop reads CASNQRRDRVSEQYF. CDR3 sequence (DNA): TGTGCCAGCAACCAGCGGAGGGACAGGGTCTCCGAGCAGTACTTC. The chain joins TRBV3-1 to TRBJ2-7; the match to TRBD1 covers 9 bases. The J segment lost 6 bases and the V segment lost 7 bases, leaving 13 bases of the junction unmatched. The CDR3 covers 15 residues. From germline, CDR1 is LGHDT and CDR2 YNNKEL (reference sequence).

This clonotype turned up a few times. V and J are TRBV10-3 and TRBJ1-1; D unresolved. Trimming cost V 2 bases and J 7 bases, with 11 bases left between them. CDR3 length: 13 amino acids. Germline V gene data show CDR1 as ENHRY and CDR2 as SYGVKD. The CDR3 DNA sequence: TGTGCCATCAGTGAGAACGGGCCCTATGAAGCTTTCTTT. Amino acids: CAISENGPYEAFF.

This clonotype has just a few counts. The J gene is TRBJ2-3, the V gene TRBV7-9; TRBD1 agrees at 7 bases. V lost 4 bases to trimming and J lost 2 bases; unmatched junction nucleotides: 6. Germline V lookup: CDR1 SEHNR, CDR2 FQNEAQ (reference sequence). The CDR3 runs to 15 residues. CDR3 coding DNA: TGTGCCAGCAGCTCCAACAGGGGACCCACAGATACGCAGTATTTT. Translation gives CASSSNRGPTDTQYF.

A few counts support this clonotype. The gene calls are TRBV7-9 and TRBJ2-4; D assignment may be TRBD1 or TRBD2 (6 bases each). The germline gives CDR1 SEHNR, CDR2 FQNEAQ (reference sequence). V was pared by 2 bases and J by 0 bases, with 11 bases between. CDR3 size: 16 residues. The CDR3 here is CASSLWGALAKNIQYF. The CDR3 DNA follows: TGTGCCAGCAGCTTATGGGGGGCTCTAGCCAAAAACATTCAGTACTTC.

The table lists this clonotype with a few counts. This rearrangement joins TRBV20-1 to TRBJ2-2; D might be TRBD2 (5 bases). The germline CDR1 and CDR2 sequences are DFQATT and SNEGSKA (reference sequence). Trimming shortened V by 6 bases and J by 5 bases, and 13 bases separated the two germline ends. CDR3 length: 13 residues. The CDR3 reads CSAKGRVTGELFF. The CDR3 DNA reads TGCAGTGCCAAAGGGCGGGTTACCGGGGAGCTGTTTTTT.

V is TRBV7-2 and J is TRBJ2-7; D might be TRBD1 (6 bases). From germline, CDR1 is SGHTA and CDR2 FQGNSA. The ends were cut back, 3 bases at V and 6 bases at J, with 12 bases in the middle. The CDR3 has 13 residues. As DNA, the CDR3 is TGTGCCAGCAGCTTCTACAGGGCCCGCGAGCAGTACTTC. It yields the protein CASSFYRAREQYF.

To note about this clonotype: A much bigger clone sits one base away, suggesting this may be a read error. The chain uses TRBV2 and TRBJ1-5; possible D gene TRBD1, 6 bases. This CDR3 contains 13 residues. Germline V gene sequence: CDR1 SNHLY, CDR2 FYNNEI. CDR3 sequence: CASSENRDQPQDF. The CDR3 bases are TGTGCCAGCAGTGAAAACAGGGACCAGCCCCAGGATTTT.

This clonotype was recorded a few times. CDR3 bases: TGCGCCAGCAGCTCCCCGGTGGGTAGCGGCGACAATGAGCAGTTCTTC. This encodes CASSSPVGSGDNEQFF. J is TRBJ2-1 and V is TRBV5-1, with a possible D match to TRBD2 (6 bases). V was trimmed by 3 bases and J by 5 bases, leaving 18 bases between them. CDR3 length: 16 amino acids. The germline gives CDR1 SGHRS, CDR2 YFSETQ. Full variable domain (remainder filled in from reference TRBV5-1 and TRBJ2-1): KAGVTQTPRYLIKTRGQQVTLSCSPISGHRSVSWYQQTPGQGLQFLFEYFSETQRNKGNFPGRFSGRQFSNSRSEMNVSTLELGDSALYLCASSSPVGSGDNEQFFGPGTRLTVL.

The CDR3 spells CASSLYPGTRLNTEAFF. In nucleotides, the CDR3 is TGTGCCAGCAGTTTATACCCCGGGACACGGCTGAACACTGAAGCTTTCTTT. The chain employs TRBV28 and TRBJ1-1; D is possibly TRBD1 (6 bases). Looked up from germline, CDR1 is MDHEN and CDR2 is SYDVKM. The V gene lost 1 base and the J gene lost 0 bases, with 15 bases spanning the gap. This CDR3 contains 17 residues.

This clonotype was seen a handful of times. The rearrangement links TRBV12-3 or TRBV12-4 to TRBJ2-5, with D unresolved. The V end lost 6 bases, the J end lost 5 bases, and 13 bases lay between the germline ends. This CDR3 is built from 13 residues. CDR3 sequence (DNA): TGTGCCAGCAGCAGTTTTACCGGGGAGACCCAGTACTTC. Its protein is CASSSFTGETQYF.

The V call is TRBV5-1, the J call TRBJ2-3; D is possibly TRBD2 (6 bases). The length of the CDR3 is 15 residues. V lost 2 bases and J 1 base, leaving 11 bases between the germline ends. Germline V lookup: CDR1 SGHRS, CDR2 YFSETQ. DNA for the CDR3: TGCGCCAGCAGCTTTCTCGCTAGCGGCACAGATACGCAGTATTTT. It specifies CASSFLASGTDTQYF. Combining the CDR3 with reference TRBV5-1 and TRBJ2-3 gives the whole variable domain KAGVTQTPRYLIKTRGQQVTLSCSPISGHRSVSWYQQTPGQGLQFLFEYFSETQRNKGNFPGRFSGRQFSNSRSEMNVSTLELGDSALYLCASSFLASGTDTQYFGPGTRLTVL.

The chain couples TRBV20-1 to TRBJ2-3; 11 bases align to TRBD2. This CDR3 comprises 16 residues. V dropped 6 bases and J dropped 4; count of bases not matched to a gene: 12. Germline V lookup: CDR1 DFQATT, CDR2 SNEGSKA (reference sequence). CDR3 loop: CSAQDASGRFADTQYF. Here the CDR3 DNA reads TGCAGTGCACAAGACGCTAGCGGGAGGTTCGCAGATACGCAGTATTTT.

The rearrangement joins TRBV7-2 to TRBJ2-3, with D possibly matching TRBD2 (5 bases). Per germline, CDR1 SGHTA and CDR2 FQGNSA. The CDR3 sequence is 12 residues long. V was cut by 5 bases and J by 6 bases, with 9 bases left in between. The CDR3 loop is CASSLRVDTQYF. CDR3 nucleotide sequence: TGTGCCAGCAGCCTGCGGGTGGATACGCAGTATTTT. The entire variable domain, with the rest obtained from reference TRBV7-2 and TRBJ2-3, is as follows: GAGVSQSPSNKVTEKGKDVELRCDPISGHTALYWYRQSLGQGLEFLIYFQGNSAPDKSGLPSDRFSAERTGGSVSTLTIQRTQQEDSAVYLCASSLRVDTQYFGPGTRLTVL.

The sample holds one count of this clonotype. The chain uses TRBV2 and TRBJ2-1; 13 bases agree with TRBD2. After removal of 8 bases from V and 1 base from J, the junction contained 14 bases not matched to a gene. Germline CDR1 SNHLY, CDR2 FYNNEI. This CDR3 has 19 amino acids. CDR3 loop: CASCHPGLAGHLSYNEQFF. CDR3 nucleotides: TGTGCCAGCTGTCACCCGGGACTAGCGGGGCATTTATCCTACAATGAGCAGTTCTTC.

This clonotype was picked up a small number of times. V usage is TRBV7-7 and J usage is TRBJ2-5; possible D gene TRBD1, 6 bases. Germline V gene lookup returns CDR1 SSHAT and CDR2 FNYEAQ (reference sequence). CDR3 length: 14 residues. The V gene lost 5 bases and the J gene lost 5 bases, with 15 bases spanning the gap. The CDR3 spells CASSERTDRETQYF. The CDR3 DNA reads as TGTGCCAGCAGCGAAAGGACAGATCGGGAGACCCAGTACTTC.

The chain joins TRBV20-1 to TRBJ1-4; D not resolved. CDR3 length: 13 amino acids. Germline-derived CDR1 and CDR2 are DFQATT and SNEGSKA (reference sequence). Trimming cost V 3 bases and J 4 bases, with 9 bases left between them. Here the CDR3 DNA reads TGCAGTGCTAGTTCGGGGTTTAATGAAAAACTGTTTTTT. Its protein product is CSASSGFNEKLFF.

This clonotype was seen more than once but under ten times. The V call is TRBV7-9, the J call TRBJ2-5, with 7 bases identical to TRBD2. The germline V gene has CDR1 SEHNR and CDR2 FQNEAQ (reference sequence). The CDR3 consists of 17 residues. V was clipped by 6 bases and J by 2 bases; unmatched bases: 15. CDR3: CASSPRGNSGLQETQYF. The CDR3 nucleotides read TGTGCCAGCAGTCCAAGAGGGAATAGCGGGCTTCAAGAGACCCAGTACTTC.

This clonotype was seen ten or more times. The chain couples TRBV11-2 to TRBJ2-2; D not resolved. Trimming took 0 bases from V and 4 from J, leaving 9 bases between them. The CDR3 consists of 15 residues. CDR1 and CDR2 (germline): SGHAT, FQNNGV. CDR3 DNA sequence: TGTGCCAGCAGCTTAGAGGCCAGCCCCACCGGGGAGCTGTTTTTT. This gives the protein CASSLEASPTGELFF. The whole variable domain, filled in from reference TRBV11-2 and TRBJ2-2, reads EAGVAQSPRYKIIEKRQSVAFWCNPISGHATLYWYQQILGQGPKLLIQFQNNGVVDDSQLPKDRFSAERLKGVDSTLKIQPAKLEDSAVYLCASSLEASPTGELFFGEGSRLTVL.

The chain employs TRBV4-2 and TRBJ2-7, with 12 nucleotides matching TRBD1. Unmatched junction bases numbered 5, after V lost 4 bases and J lost 1 base. Germline loops: CDR1 LGHNA, CDR2 YNFKEQ. The CDR3 runs to 16 residues. The DNA of the CDR3 is TGTGCCAGCAGCCGCCGGGGACAGGGGGCATCCTACGAGCAGTACTTC. Translated, it gives CASSRRGQGASYEQYF.